In its sample, the clone carrying this T cell receptor (beta chain) was seen a few times. The antigen is unknown. PCR was performed using 60 Vbeta and 13 Jbeta primers. The method was immunoSEQ multiplex PCR; TCRdb's version includes in-frame clones alone and lacks a portion of them. The table shows around 110,000 clones, with roughly 70% occurring only once. V was clipped by 7 bases and J by 4 bases; unmatched bases: 10. Germline CDR1 is MGHDK and CDR2 is SYGVNS. CDR3 length: 15 residues. These data are taken from a study of cytomegalovirus exposure and HLA in healthy donors. Regarding the study as a whole: A prior analysis recorded that most TCR beta V segments were productive about 90% or about 30% of the time. When a later analysis compared HLA-associated TCR beta chains with equally common others, the HLA-associated chains turned out to be more clonally expanded and to have lower generation probabilities. About 180 TCR beta chains were listed as cytomegalovirus-associated. What a later analysis reportedly showed was that an Asian-associated ancestry cluster had fewer N-insertions than the roughly 700-donor mean.

This chain uses TRBV25-1 with TRBJ1-1; 9 positions match TRBD1. The clonotype originates from a woman aged 18-35 years in good health and CMV-seronegative. The sample taken for sequencing was PBMCs. The CDR3 here is CASIPSRDRVTEAFF. The CDR3 nucleotides read TGTGCCAGCATCCCATCCCGGGACAGGGTCACTGAAGCTTTCTTT.